This passage covers 16 T cell receptor beta chains from one sample sequenced in a study of T cell repertoires in cytomegalovirus infection. Via MiXCR, TCRdb re-called the reads, giving one row per CDR3 protein. The sample records about 260,000 distinct CDR3 sequences, roughly an eighth being singletons. Sequencing used PBMCs. The source of these receptors is a human donor in good health (CMV status not recorded). Some clones in this sample may be carry-over from other donors' samples.

This clonotype was counted many times. This chain's CDR3 is CASSLQGVGGYTF. The CDR3 DNA is TGTGCCAGCAGCTTGCAAGGGGTCGGGGGCTACACCTTC. J is TRBJ1-2 and V is TRBV5-4; tentative D call: TRBD1 (5 bases). The V gene lost 1 base and the J gene lost 8 bases, with 12 bases spanning the gap. The V gene's germline CDR1 is SGHNT and CDR2 YYREEE (reference sequence). There are 13 residues in the CDR3. Complete variable domain (other parts from reference TRBV5-4 and TRBJ1-2): ETGVTQSPTHLIKTRGQQVTLRCSSQSGHNTVSWYQQALGQGPQFIFQYYREEENGRGNFPPRFSGLQFPNYSSELNVNALELDDSALYLCASSLQGVGGYTFGSGTRLTVV.

There are many counts of this clonotype. The V and J genes are TRBV7-2 and TRBJ2-7; D remains unclear. V dropped 5 bases and J dropped 2 bases, with 7 bases sitting between them. Germline CDR1 reads SGHTA; CDR2 reads FQGNSA. CDR3 length: 12 amino acids. The DNA for the CDR3 is TGTGCCAGCAGCACTCTTACCTACGAGCAGTACTTC. This gives the protein CASSTLTYEQYF. Complete variable domain (other parts from reference TRBV7-2 and TRBJ2-7): GAGVSQSPSNKVTEKGKDVELRCDPISGHTALYWYRQSLGQGLEFLIYFQGNSAPDKSGLPSDRFSAERTGGSVSTLTIQRTQQEDSAVYLCASSTLTYEQYFGPGTRLTVT.

The V gene is TRBV5-4, the J gene TRBJ2-2; 8 bases line up with TRBD2. In germline, CDR1 is SGHNT, CDR2 YYREEE (reference sequence). There are 15 residues in the CDR3. The V segment lost 5 bases and the J segment 4 bases; nucleotides outside the gene matches: 7. CDR3 DNA sequence: TGTGCCAGCAGTCCTCGGGGGGGCGGCACCGGGGAGCTGTTTTTT. Protein sequence: CASSPRGGGTGELFF.

This clonotype was seen a few times. The rearrangement uses TRBV20-1 and TRBJ2-3, with TRBD2 matching over 11 bases. The CDR3 covers 15 residues. V lost 6 bases to trimming and J lost 3 bases; unmatched junction nucleotides: 8. The V gene's germline CDR1 is DFQATT and CDR2 SNEGSKA (reference sequence). CDR3 in amino acids: CSARISGRETDTQYF. The DNA of the CDR3 is TGCAGTGCAAGAATTAGCGGGAGGGAAACAGATACGCAGTATTTT.

The chain combines TRBV3-1 with TRBJ2-1; no definite D call. V lost 1 base and J 8 bases, leaving 9 bases between the germline ends. The CDR3 has 13 residues. Germline loops: CDR1 LGHDT, CDR2 YNNKEL (reference sequence). The CDR3 sequence is CASSQGTYDEQFF. The CDR3, as DNA: TGTGCCAGCAGCCAAGGGACGTACGATGAGCAGTTCTTC.

This clonotype has more than one count but fewer than ten. The genes are TRBV10-3 and TRBJ2-1, with 8 bases matching TRBD2. CDR1 and CDR2 (germline): ENHRY, SYGVKD. This CDR3 is built from 13 residues. Trimming took 6 bases from V and 14 from J; bases not matched to a gene: 12. The CDR3 DNA reads TGTGCCATCAGCCCCGGGGGAGCGGGAGAAGAGTTCTTC. Its protein product is CAISPGGAGEEFF.

V gene TRBV25-1 combines with J gene TRBJ2-3; no clear D. Germline V CDR1 and CDR2: MGHDK, SYGVNS. Between the trimmed V and J ends, which lost 3 bases and 1 base, there was a span of 14 bases. The length of the CDR3 is 16 residues. CDR3 residues: CASSEGFGRRTDTQYF. In DNA, the CDR3 is TGTGCCAGCAGTGAGGGCTTCGGACGGCGCACAGATACGCAGTATTTT. The full variable domain, rest sourced from reference TRBV25-1 and TRBJ2-3, is EADIYQTPRYLVIGTGKKITLECSQTMGHDKMYWYQQDPGMELHLIHYSYGVNSTEKGDLSSESTVSRIRTEHFPLTLESARPSHTSQYLCASSEGFGRRTDTQYFGPGTRLTVL.

There are a few counts of this clonotype. The chain joins TRBV4-1 to TRBJ2-1; 7 nucleotides align to TRBD1. The CDR3 sequence is 17 residues long. The V gene's germline CDR1 is MGHRA and CDR2 YSYEKL. With V trimmed by 6 bases and J by 0 bases, 11 bases remained unmatched. CDR3: CASSPASGTASYNEQFF. CDR3 DNA: TGCGCCAGCAGTCCTGCTTCCGGGACAGCCTCCTACAATGAGCAGTTCTTC.

This clonotype was found a few times. The rearrangement joins TRBV10-3 to TRBJ2-7; either TRBD1 or TRBD2 may supply D (5 bases each). With 8 bases removed from V and 3 bases from J, the gap between germline ends came to 17 bases. The CDR3 extends over 14 amino acids. The germline V gene has CDR1 ENHRY and CDR2 SYGVKD. CDR3 nucleotide sequence: TGTGCCATCGATTCGGATGGGGGAATCTACGAGCAGTACTTC. Protein sequence: CAIDSDGGIYEQYF.

The V and J genes are TRBV5-1 and TRBJ2-1, with a tentative D call TRBD2 (6 bases). Trimming stripped 4 bases from V and 6 bases from J, with 20 bases between. Germline-derived CDR1 and CDR2 are SGHRS and YFSETQ. The CDR3 is 16 amino acids. CDR3 region: CASSPPREESVNEQFF. Written as DNA, the CDR3 is TGCGCCAGCAGCCCCCCCAGGGAGGAGTCAGTCAATGAGCAGTTCTTC.

V and J are TRBV6-4 and TRBJ1-4; a possible D gene is TRBD1 (5 bases). V lost 6 bases and J lost 2, with 10 bases in between. There are 14 residues in the CDR3. Looked up from germline, CDR1 is MRHNA and CDR2 is SNTAGT. CDR3 residues: CASRRWGTNEKLFF. The CDR3 nucleotides read TGTGCCAGCAGGAGGTGGGGGACTAATGAAAAACTGTTTTTT.

This clonotype was found many times. The chain carries TRBV7-2 and TRBJ1-1; no reliable D call. From germline, CDR1 is SGHTA and CDR2 FQGNSA. CDR3 length: 16 residues. V was cut by 0 bases and J by 0 bases, with 11 bases left in between. CDR3 bases: TGTGCCAGCAGCTTAGCGGACCGGGTATTGAACACTGAAGCTTTCTTT. Translation gives CASSLADRVLNTEAFF.

V gene TRBV29-1 combines with J gene TRBJ2-3; maybe TRBD2 (6 bases). The V and J ends lost 3 bases and 7 bases respectively, with 14 bases between them. Germline V gene data show CDR1 as SQVTM and CDR2 as ANQGSEA. This CDR3 region has 13 residues. CDR3 DNA sequence: TGCAGCGTTGAGAGTGGGGGGAGAAATACGCAGTATTTT. Its translation: CSVESGGRNTQYF.

The sample holds many counts of this clonotype. The chain combines TRBV12-3 or TRBV12-4 with TRBJ1-1; maybe TRBD1 (6 bases). Trimming cost V 6 bases and J 5 bases, with 16 bases left between them. The CDR3 sequence is 14 residues long. CDR3 protein: CASRQQGFGTEAFF. CDR3 DNA: TGTGCCAGCAGGCAACAGGGTTTCGGAACTGAAGCTTTCTTT.

This clonotype came up many times. V gene TRBV27 combines with J gene TRBJ2-1; possible D gene TRBD2, 5 bases. The ends were cut back, 6 bases at V and 6 bases at J, with 15 bases in the middle. Germline V gene lookup returns CDR1 MNHEY and CDR2 SMNVEV (reference sequence). The CDR3 is made up of 14 amino acids. This CDR3 reads CASSTLAEANEQFF. As DNA, the CDR3 is TGTGCCAGCAGCACGCTGGCGGAGGCCAATGAGCAGTTCTTC.

This clonotype appeared many times. The V call is TRBV7-2, the J call TRBJ1-2; D is unresolved. Germline CDR1 SGHTA, CDR2 FQGNSA. The germline V and J ends were trimmed by 4 bases and 10 bases, with 16 bases remaining between them. This CDR3 comprises 13 residues. The CDR3 protein is CASSSERVSVYTF. The CDR3 bases are TGTGCCAGCAGCTCAGAGAGGGTGTCAGTCTACACCTTC.